Shown below are 8 T cell receptor beta chains from a single sample sequenced in a study of cytomegalovirus exposure and HLA in healthy donors. The PCR made use of 60 Vbeta and 13 Jbeta primers. This table comes from immunoSEQ multiplex PCR, and its TCRdb copy is limited to in-frame clones, with some not included. The sample shows roughly 220,000 clones, approximately 78% of them seen only once. Sequenced input: PBMCs. The receptors were sampled from a middle-aged woman in good health and CMV-seronegative.

The V call is TRBV6-5, the J call TRBJ2-2, with 7 bases aligning to TRBD2. V shed 6 bases and J 3 bases; nucleotides not matched to a gene: 4. The germline V gene encodes CDR1 MNHEY and CDR2 SVGAGI. The CDR3 has 14 amino acids. This CDR3 reads CASRAGPYTGELFF. The CDR3 DNA reads TGTGCCAGCAGAGCGGGGCCCTACACCGGGGAGCTGTTTTTT.

The V and J genes are TRBV4-1 and TRBJ2-2; 7 bases align to TRBD2. V shed 2 bases, J shed 6 bases, and the junction held 12 bases outside the gene matches. Germline V gene sequence: CDR1 MGHRA, CDR2 YSYEKL. The CDR3 sequence is 17 residues long. The CDR3 loop is CASSQRLAADVAGELFF. The CDR3 DNA is TGCGCCAGCAGCCAAAGACTAGCCGCCGATGTGGCCGGGGAGCTGTTTTTT.

V usage is TRBV19 and J usage is TRBJ2-2, with 9 bases lining up with TRBD1. The CDR3 extends over 14 amino acids. J was trimmed by 6 bases and V by 5 bases; bases with no gene match: 4. The germline gives CDR1 LNHDA, CDR2 SQIVND (reference sequence). The CDR3: CASSFGTGSGELFF. Written as DNA, the CDR3 is TGTGCCAGTAGTTTTGGGACAGGGTCCGGGGAGCTGTTTTTT.

CDR3: CASGPNTGRNQPQHF. The CDR3 DNA is TGTGCCAGCGGTCCCAATACAGGGCGTAATCAGCCCCAGCATTTT. The gene calls are TRBV25-1 and TRBJ1-5, with D possibly matching TRBD1 (6 bases). Germline assignment: CDR1 MGHDK and CDR2 SYGVNS. V lost 8 bases, J lost 4 bases, and 18 bases lay in between. This CDR3 has 15 residues.

The genes are TRBV2 and TRBJ2-1; TRBD1 matches at 9 bases. Germline CDR1 is SNHLY and CDR2 is FYNNEI. This CDR3 has 15 residues. The V gene end was trimmed by 11 bases and the J gene end by 9 bases; junction bases not matched to a gene: 17. In DNA form, the CDR3 reads TGTGCCGGGGGCATGGGACAGGGAAGGACAAGTGAGCAGTTCTTC. Translating gives CAGGMGQGRTSEQFF.

The J gene is TRBJ1-1, the V gene TRBV27; 7 nucleotides align to TRBD1. The CDR3 runs to 14 residues. After removal of 9 bases from V and 3 bases from J, the junction contained 10 bases not matched to a gene. Germline CDR1 and CDR2: MNHEY and SMNVEV (reference sequence). The CDR3 sequence is CASRSRGGYTEAFF. In DNA form, the CDR3 reads TGTGCCAGTAGATCCAGAGGGGGCTACACTGAAGCTTTCTTT.

V gene TRBV5-1 combines with J gene TRBJ2-1, with TRBD2 matching 13 bases. From germline, CDR1 is SGHRS and CDR2 YFSETQ. The trim removed 4 bases at V and 2 bases at J, leaving 9 bases unmatched. The CDR3 has 18 residues. CDR3 region: CASSTPGLAGMAYNEQFF. DNA of the CDR3: TGCGCCAGCAGCACGCCGGGACTAGCGGGAATGGCCTACAATGAGCAGTTCTTC.

This clone turned up a few times. CDR3: CASSRNTGGNQPQHF. DNA of the CDR3: TGTGCCAGCAGTCGAAATACAGGGGGCAATCAGCCCCAGCATTTT. The chain uses TRBV6-5 and TRBJ1-5; 7 nucleotides agree with TRBD1. Germline V gene data show CDR1 as MNHEY and CDR2 as SVGAGI. CDR3 length: 15 residues. Trimming removed 5 bases from V and 2 bases from J; junction bases left unmatched: 6.